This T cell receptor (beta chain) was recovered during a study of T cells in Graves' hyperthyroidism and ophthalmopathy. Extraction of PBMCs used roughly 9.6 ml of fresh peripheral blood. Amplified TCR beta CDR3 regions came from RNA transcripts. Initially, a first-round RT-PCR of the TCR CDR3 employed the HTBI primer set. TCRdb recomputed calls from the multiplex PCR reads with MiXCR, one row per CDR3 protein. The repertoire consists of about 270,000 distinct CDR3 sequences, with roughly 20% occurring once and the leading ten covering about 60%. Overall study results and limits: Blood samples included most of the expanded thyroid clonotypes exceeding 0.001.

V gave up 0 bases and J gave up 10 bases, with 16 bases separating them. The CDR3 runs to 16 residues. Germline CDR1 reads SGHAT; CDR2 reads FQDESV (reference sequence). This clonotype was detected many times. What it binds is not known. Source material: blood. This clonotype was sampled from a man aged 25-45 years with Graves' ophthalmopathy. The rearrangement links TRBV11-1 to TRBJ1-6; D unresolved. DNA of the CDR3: TGTGCCAGCAGCTTAGCGCTGGCAGGCCTCAACTCACCCCTCCACTTT. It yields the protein CASSLALAGLNSPLHF.